A selection of T cell receptor beta chains follows, all from one sample in a study of PD-L1 blockade in urothelial cancer. Here immunoSEQ multiplex PCR was the method, and the copy in TCRdb shows in-frame clones only, minus some. The profile shows about 24,000 clones, around nine tenths of them singletons. The source was PBMCs, collected around atezolizumab (anti-PD-L1) treatment. Source of these receptors: a man in his forties or fifties with urothelial cancer. CDR3s include the opening cysteine and the closing phenylalanine or tryptophan. The D gene is left open where the match is weak. The size of a clone is reported for some rows only, either as once, few or many, or as a class for expanded clones.

abundance: -
j_gene: TRBJ1-1
d_gene: TRBD1
len: 16
v_gene: TRBV18
CDR3nt: TGTGCCAGCTCACCATGGGGACAGGGAAGGAGGACTGAAGCTTTCTTT
CDR3aa: CASSPWGQGRRTEAFF

abundance: once
j_gene: TRBJ2-7
d_gene: TRBD1
len: 12
v_gene: TRBV27
CDR3nt: TGTGCCAGCTGGGACAGATCCTACGAGCAGTACTTC
CDR3aa: CASWDRSYEQYF

abundance: -
j_gene: TRBJ2-6
d_gene: -
len: 15
v_gene: TRBV7-9
CDR3nt: TGTGCCAGCAGCACCAGGGTAGGTGGGGCCAACGTCCTGACTTTC
CDR3aa: CASSTRVGGANVLTF

abundance: -
j_gene: TRBJ1-4
d_gene: -
len: 12
v_gene: TRBV6-1
CDR3nt: TGTGCCAGCAGAACACAAATTGAAAAACTGTTTTTT
CDR3aa: CASRTQIEKLFF

abundance: -
j_gene: TRBJ2-7
d_gene: -
len: 18
v_gene: TRBV21-1
CDR3nt: TGTGCCAGCAGCAAAGAAAGGGAGACGGAGCTCTCTTCCTACGAGCAGTACTTC
CDR3aa: CASSKERETELSSYEQYF

abundance: few
j_gene: TRBJ2-1
d_gene: TRBD2
len: 20
v_gene: TRBV5-1
CDR3nt: TGCGCCAGCAGCAGGGAGGGACTAGCGGGCATCAGTTCCCTCTACAATGAGCAGTTCTTC
CDR3aa: CASSREGLAGISSLYNEQFF

abundance: few
j_gene: TRBJ2-1
d_gene: -
len: 12
v_gene: TRBV5-6
CDR3nt: TGTGCCAGCAGCTTGACAGGGCAGGAGCAGTTCTTC
CDR3aa: CASSLTGQEQFF

abundance: -
j_gene: TRBJ1-5
d_gene: TRBD1
len: 14
v_gene: TRBV18
CDR3nt: TGTGCCAGCTCACCGGGACAGGTCAATCAGCCCCAGCATTTT
CDR3aa: CASSPGQVNQPQHF

abundance: -
j_gene: TRBJ2-1
d_gene: TRBD2
len: 15
v_gene: TRBV9
CDR3nt: TGTGCCAGCAGCTCGGGGGGAAAAAGTGGAAATGAGCAGTTCTTC
CDR3aa: CASSSGGKSGNEQFF

abundance: -
j_gene: TRBJ2-3
d_gene: -
len: 16
v_gene: TRBV7-3
CDR3nt: TGTGCCAGCAGCCGAGAGGGGGGGAGTAGCACAGATACGCAGTATTTT
CDR3aa: CASSREGGSSTDTQYF

abundance: once
j_gene: TRBJ2-2
d_gene: -
len: 15
v_gene: TRBV2
CDR3nt: TGTGCCAGCCAACCCGGCTTGGGGGGAACTGGGGAGCTGTTTTTT
CDR3aa: CASQPGLGGTGELFF

abundance: -
j_gene: TRBJ2-3
d_gene: TRBD1
len: 15
v_gene: TRBV6-5
CDR3nt: TGTGCCAGCAGTTTTGGACAGGGGGCCACAGATACGCAGTATTTT
CDR3aa: CASSFGQGATDTQYF

abundance: -
j_gene: TRBJ2-5
d_gene: TRBD2
len: 15
v_gene: TRBV7-3
CDR3nt: TGTGCCAGCAGCTCCTCCGGGACTAGCGGAGAGACCCAGTACTTC
CDR3aa: CASSSSGTSGETQYF

abundance: -
j_gene: TRBJ1-5
d_gene: -
len: 13
v_gene: TRBV7-9
CDR3nt: TGTGCCAGCAGCCGGGGTCCTTTTCAGCCCCAGCATTTT
CDR3aa: CASSRGPFQPQHF

abundance: -
j_gene: TRBJ2-1
d_gene: TRBD2
len: 16
v_gene: TRBV6-6
CDR3nt: TGTGCCAGCAGTTACTCGGGCGGGGGTCCCTACAATGAGCAGTTCTTC
CDR3aa: CASSYSGGGPYNEQFF

abundance: -
j_gene: TRBJ1-5
d_gene: -
len: 18
v_gene: TRBV6-4
CDR3nt: TGTGCCAGCAGTGACTTTACCCAGACAGTTTCCTACAATCAGCCCCAGCATTTT
CDR3aa: CASSDFTQTVSYNQPQHF

abundance: -
j_gene: TRBJ2-3
d_gene: TRBD1
len: 14
v_gene: TRBV5-4
CDR3nt: TGTGCCAGCAGCGCGGGACAGGGTCAGTATACGCAGTATTTT
CDR3aa: CASSAGQGQYTQYF

abundance: -
j_gene: TRBJ2-3
d_gene: TRBD2
len: 17
v_gene: TRBV7-9
CDR3nt: TGTGCCAGCAGCTCCTCTCAGCGGGGTAGCATCACAGATACGCAGTATTTT
CDR3aa: CASSSSQRGSITDTQYF